This section outlines one T cell receptor beta chain sequence together with its context. Its antigen is still unknown. This sample stems from a study of T cells in Graves' hyperthyroidism and ophthalmopathy. Trimming removed 3 bases from V and 6 bases from J; junction bases left unmatched: 9. Germline values: CDR1 SGHTA, CDR2 FQGNSA. The CDR3 totals 15 residues. From roughly 10 ml of fresh peripheral blood, PBMCs were isolated. RNA transcripts were the template for amplifying TCR beta CDR3 regions. Using the HTBI primer set, a first-round RT-PCR was run on the TCR CDR3. Via MiXCR, TCRdb re-called the multiplex PCR reads, giving one row per CDR3 protein. The profile covers hundreds of thousands of distinct CDR3 sequences, with about 38% appearing a single time and 8.9% taken by the ten largest. General study results and limits: Researchers report that a 13 V-J model separated ophthalmopathy from stable hyperthyroidism.

Sequencing input: blood. The TCR was taken from a man between 18 and 29 years old with Graves' hyperthyroidism. The genes are TRBV7-2 and TRBJ2-7; TRBD2 matches 9 bases. CDR3 sequence (DNA): TGTGCCAGCAGCTTTGGTAGTCTAGCGGGGTCCGAGCAGTACTTC. It encodes CASSFGSLAGSEQYF.